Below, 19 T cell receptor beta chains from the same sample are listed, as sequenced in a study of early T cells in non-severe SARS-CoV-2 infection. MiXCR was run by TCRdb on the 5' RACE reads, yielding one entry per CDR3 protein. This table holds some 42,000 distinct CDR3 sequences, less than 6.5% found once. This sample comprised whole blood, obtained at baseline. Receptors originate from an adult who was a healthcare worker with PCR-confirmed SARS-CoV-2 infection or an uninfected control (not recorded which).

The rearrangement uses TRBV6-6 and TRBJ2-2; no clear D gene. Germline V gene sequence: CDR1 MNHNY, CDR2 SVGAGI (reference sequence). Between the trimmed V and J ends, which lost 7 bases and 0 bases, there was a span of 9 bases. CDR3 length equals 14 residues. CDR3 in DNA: TGTGCCAGCATTCCTTATTCGAACACCGGGGAGCTGTTTTTT. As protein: CASIPYSNTGELFF.

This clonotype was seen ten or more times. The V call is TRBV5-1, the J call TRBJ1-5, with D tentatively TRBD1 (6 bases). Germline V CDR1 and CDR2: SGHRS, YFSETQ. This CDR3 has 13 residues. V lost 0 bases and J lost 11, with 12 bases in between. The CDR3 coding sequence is TGCGCCAGCAGCTTGGGGGGGCTTCGGACCCAGCATTTT. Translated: CASSLGGLRTQHF.

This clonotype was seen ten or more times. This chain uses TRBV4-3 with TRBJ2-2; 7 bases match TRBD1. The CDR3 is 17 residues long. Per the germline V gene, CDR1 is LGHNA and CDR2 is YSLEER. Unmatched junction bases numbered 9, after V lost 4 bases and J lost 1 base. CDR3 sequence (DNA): TGCGCCAGCAGCCTACTGACGGGACAGCGGAACACCGGGGAGCTGTTTTTT. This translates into CASSLLTGQRNTGELFF.

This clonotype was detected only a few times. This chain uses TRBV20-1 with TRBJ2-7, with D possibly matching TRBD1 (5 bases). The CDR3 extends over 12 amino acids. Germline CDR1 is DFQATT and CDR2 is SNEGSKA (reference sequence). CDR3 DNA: TGCAGCGCCCTTGACAGTGCGTACGAGCAGTACTTC. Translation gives CSALDSAYEQYF.

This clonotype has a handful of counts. The CDR3 region has the DNA TGTGCCAGCAGACGACAGGGTGGTAGTCAGGATGAGCAGTTCTTC. This translates into CASRRQGGSQDEQFF. The chain carries TRBV7-2 and TRBJ2-1, with TRBD1 matching over 7 bases. In germline, CDR1 is SGHTA, CDR2 FQGNSA. Trimming at V came to 6 bases and at J to 8 bases, leaving 13 bases not matched to a gene. This CDR3 has 15 amino acids.

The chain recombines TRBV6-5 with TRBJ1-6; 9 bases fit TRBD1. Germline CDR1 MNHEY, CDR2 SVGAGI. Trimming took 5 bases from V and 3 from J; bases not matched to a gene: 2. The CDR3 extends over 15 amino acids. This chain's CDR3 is CASSKDRGYNSPLHF. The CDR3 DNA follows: TGTGCCAGCAGTAAGGACAGGGGCTATAATTCACCCCTCCACTTT.

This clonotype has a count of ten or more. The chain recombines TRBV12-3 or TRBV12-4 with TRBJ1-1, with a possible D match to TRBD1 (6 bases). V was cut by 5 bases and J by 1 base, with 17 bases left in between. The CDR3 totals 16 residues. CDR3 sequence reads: CASSAIQGSGNTEAFF. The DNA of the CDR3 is TGTGCCAGCAGTGCTATTCAGGGGTCTGGGAACACTGAAGCTTTCTTT.

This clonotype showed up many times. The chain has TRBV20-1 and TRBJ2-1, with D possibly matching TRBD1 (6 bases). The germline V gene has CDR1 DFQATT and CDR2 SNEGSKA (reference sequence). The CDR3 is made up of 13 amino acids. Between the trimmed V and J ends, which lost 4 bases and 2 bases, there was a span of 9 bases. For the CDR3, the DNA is TGCAGTGCTAACGAGGGGGCCTACAATGAGCAGTTCTTC. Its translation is CSANEGAYNEQFF.

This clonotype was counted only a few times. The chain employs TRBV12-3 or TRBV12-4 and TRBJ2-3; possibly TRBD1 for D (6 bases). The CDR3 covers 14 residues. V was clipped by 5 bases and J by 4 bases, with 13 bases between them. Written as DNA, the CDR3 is TGTGCCAGCAGTACCCGACAGGAACCAGATACGCAGTATTTT. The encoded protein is CASSTRQEPDTQYF.

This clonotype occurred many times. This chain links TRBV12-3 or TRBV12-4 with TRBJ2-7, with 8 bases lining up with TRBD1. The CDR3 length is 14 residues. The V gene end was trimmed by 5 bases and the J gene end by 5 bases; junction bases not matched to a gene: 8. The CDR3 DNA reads TGTGCCAGCAGTCGGACAGGGAACGGGAACGAGCAGTACTTC. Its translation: CASSRTGNGNEQYF.

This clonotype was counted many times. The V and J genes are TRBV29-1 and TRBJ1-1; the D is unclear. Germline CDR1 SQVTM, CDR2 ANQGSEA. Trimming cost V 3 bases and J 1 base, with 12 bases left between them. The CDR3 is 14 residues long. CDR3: CSVDLRTSNTEAFF. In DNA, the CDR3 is TGCAGCGTTGATCTCCGGACTTCGAACACTGAAGCTTTCTTT.

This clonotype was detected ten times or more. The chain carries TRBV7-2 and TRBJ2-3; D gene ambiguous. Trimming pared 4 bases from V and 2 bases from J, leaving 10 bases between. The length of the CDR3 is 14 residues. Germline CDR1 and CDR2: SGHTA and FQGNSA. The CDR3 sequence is CASSSGLPTDTQYF. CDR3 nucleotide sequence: TGTGCCAGCAGCTCAGGCCTCCCCACAGATACGCAGTATTTT.

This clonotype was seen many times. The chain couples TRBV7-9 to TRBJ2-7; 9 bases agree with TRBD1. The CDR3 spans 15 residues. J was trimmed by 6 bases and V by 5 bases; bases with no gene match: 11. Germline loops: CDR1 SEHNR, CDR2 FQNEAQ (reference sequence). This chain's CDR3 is CASSPLRTGATEQYF. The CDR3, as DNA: TGTGCCAGCAGCCCTCTTCGGACAGGGGCGACCGAGCAGTACTTC. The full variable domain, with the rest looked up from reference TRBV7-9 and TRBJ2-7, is DTGVSQNPRHKITKRGQNVTFRCDPISEHNRLYWYRQTLGQGPEFLTYFQNEAQLEKSRLLSDRFSAERPKGSFSTLEIQRTEQGDSAMYLCASSPLRTGATEQYFGPGTRLTVT.

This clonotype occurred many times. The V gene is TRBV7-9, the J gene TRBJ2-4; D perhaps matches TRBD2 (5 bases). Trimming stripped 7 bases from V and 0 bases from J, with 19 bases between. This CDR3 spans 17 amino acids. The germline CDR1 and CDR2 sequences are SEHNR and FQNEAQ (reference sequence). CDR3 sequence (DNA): TGTGCCAGCACGGCCCGGACCCTACTAGGAGCCAAAAACATTCAGTACTTC. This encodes CASTARTLLGAKNIQYF.

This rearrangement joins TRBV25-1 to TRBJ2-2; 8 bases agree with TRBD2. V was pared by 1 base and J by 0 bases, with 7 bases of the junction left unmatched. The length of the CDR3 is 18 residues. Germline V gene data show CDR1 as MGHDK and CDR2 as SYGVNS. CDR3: CASSELGGGGTNTGELFF. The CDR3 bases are TGTGCCAGCAGTGAATTGGGTGGCGGGGGGACGAACACCGGGGAGCTGTTTTTT.

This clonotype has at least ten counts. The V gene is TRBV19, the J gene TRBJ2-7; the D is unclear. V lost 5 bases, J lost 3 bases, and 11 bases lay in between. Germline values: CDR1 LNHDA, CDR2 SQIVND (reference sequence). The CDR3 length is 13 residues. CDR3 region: CASSLTVLYEQYF. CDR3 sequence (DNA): TGTGCCAGTAGTCTCACCGTCCTCTACGAGCAGTACTTC.

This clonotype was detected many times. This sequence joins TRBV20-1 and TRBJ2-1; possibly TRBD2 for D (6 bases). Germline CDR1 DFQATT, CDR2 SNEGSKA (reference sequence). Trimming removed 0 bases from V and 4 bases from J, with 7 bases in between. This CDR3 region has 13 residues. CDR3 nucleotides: TGCAGTGCTAGAGAACGGGAGTACAATGAGCAGTTCTTC. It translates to CSAREREYNEQFF.

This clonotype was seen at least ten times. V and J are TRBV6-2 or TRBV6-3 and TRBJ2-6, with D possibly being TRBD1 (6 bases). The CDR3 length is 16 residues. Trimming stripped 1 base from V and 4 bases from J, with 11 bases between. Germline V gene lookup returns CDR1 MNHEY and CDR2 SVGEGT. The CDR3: CASSYLQGYGANVLTF. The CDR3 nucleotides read TGTGCCAGCAGTTACTTACAGGGATACGGGGCCAACGTCCTGACTTTC.

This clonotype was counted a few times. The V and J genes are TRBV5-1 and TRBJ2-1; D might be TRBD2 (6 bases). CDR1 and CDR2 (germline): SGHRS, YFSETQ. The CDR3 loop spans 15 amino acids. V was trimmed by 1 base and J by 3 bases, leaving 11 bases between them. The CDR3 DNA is TGCGCCAGCAGCTTGAGTGGGGGGTTCTACAATGAGCAGTTCTTC. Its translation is CASSLSGGFYNEQFF.